A single sample gave rise to the 15 T cell receptor beta chains below, sequenced in a study of identical twins. TCRdb itself ran the 5' RACE reads through MiXCR, one entry per CDR3 protein. This table holds more than 1.5 million distinct CDR3 sequences, around a third found once. The specimen sequenced was cord blood. These receptor sequences come from a newborn girl in good health.

About this clonotype: This may be a read error: a much more frequent sequence differs by one nucleotide. V is TRBV20-1 and J is TRBJ1-5, with D maybe TRBD1 (6 bases). Per the germline V gene, CDR1 is DFQATT and CDR2 is SNEGSKA (reference sequence). Trimming cost V 2 bases and J 5 bases, with 10 bases left between them. This CDR3 has 13 amino acids. The CDR3 nucleotides read TGCAGTGCTAGACAGGGGCCCCATCAGCCCCAGCATTTT. Its translation is CSARQGPHQPQHF.

The chain has TRBV28 and TRBJ2-7; no reliable D call. CDR1 and CDR2 (germline): MDHEN, SYDVKM. The CDR3 runs to 15 residues. V gave up 2 bases and J gave up 1 base, with 12 bases separating them. The CDR3 nucleotides are TGTGCCAGCAGTTTAACGACCATAGCATCCTACGAGCAGTACTTC. This translates into CASSLTTIASYEQYF. The variable domain in full, with the rest retrieved from reference TRBV28 and TRBJ2-7, is DVKVTQSSRYLVKRTGEKVFLECVQDMDHENMFWYRQDPGLGLRLIYFSYDVKMKEKGDIPEGYSVSREKKERFSLILESASTNQTSMYLCASSLTTIASYEQYFGPGTRLTVT.

This clonotype has a handful of counts. The chain uses TRBV5-1 and TRBJ1-1; no reliable D call. Germline-derived CDR1 and CDR2 are SGHRS and YFSETQ. V was cut by 0 bases and J by 1 base, with 10 bases left in between. The CDR3 runs to 15 residues. As DNA, the CDR3 is TGCGCCAGCAGCTTGGTGGGCAGGTCGAACACTGAAGCTTTCTTT. This codes for CASSLVGRSNTEAFF.

This clonotype has a handful of counts. V gene TRBV20-1 combines with J gene TRBJ1-4; D gene unclear. Germline V gene lookup returns CDR1 DFQATT and CDR2 SNEGSKA (reference sequence). The CDR3 covers 12 residues. CDR3 coding DNA: TGCAGCTCTACTGACACGAATGAAAAACTGTTTTTT. As protein: CSSTDTNEKLFF.

This clonotype has only a few counts. This rearrangement joins TRBV29-1 to TRBJ2-1; no clear D gene. The CDR3 is made up of 12 amino acids. V was cut by 7 bases and J by 3 bases, with 10 bases left in between. Germline V gene lookup returns CDR1 SQVTM and CDR2 ANQGSEA. CDR3 in DNA: TGCAGCGGCCTGAGAGGCTACAATGAGCAGTTCTTC. The encoded protein is CSGLRGYNEQFF.

The V call is TRBV27, the J call TRBJ2-1; the match to TRBD2 covers 13 bases. This CDR3 comprises 17 residues. After removal of 1 base from V and 5 bases from J, the junction contained 5 bases not matched to a gene. The germline CDR1 and CDR2 sequences are MNHEY and SMNVEV (reference sequence). The CDR3 nucleotides read TGTGCCAGCAGTTTATACTTGGGGACTAGCGGGAACAATGAGCAGTTCTTC. Protein: CASSLYLGTSGNNEQFF.

The chain joins TRBV4-2 to TRBJ1-5; 7 bases align to TRBD1. The germline gives CDR1 LGHNA, CDR2 YNFKEQ. This CDR3 is 14 amino acids long. After removal of 6 bases from V and 6 bases from J, the junction contained 8 bases not matched to a gene. CDR3 in DNA: TGTGCCAGCAGTCCCACAGGGGCCGGTCAGCCCCAGCATTTT. This codes for CASSPTGAGQPQHF.

This clonotype was seen more than once but under ten times. This rearrangement joins TRBV16 to TRBJ2-1, with TRBD1 matching over 7 bases. J gave up 8 bases and V 2 bases, and 6 bases lay outside the gene matches. CDR3 length equals 14 residues. CDR1 and CDR2 (germline): KGHSY, FQNENV. The CDR3 nucleotides are TGTGCCAGCAGCCAAGACGAAGGGGGCGATGAGCAGTTCTTC. This encodes CASSQDEGGDEQFF.

This clonotype has just one count. The chain recombines TRBV4-2 with TRBJ1-1; 8 nucleotides match TRBD1. The CDR3 is 18 amino acids. V trimming: 3 bases; J trimming: 0 bases; junction bases outside the gene matches: 12. CDR1 and CDR2 (germline): LGHNA, YNFKEQ. The CDR3 sequence: CASSHKRDRLRVNTEAFF. The CDR3 DNA reads as TGTGCCAGCAGCCACAAGCGGGACAGGCTAAGGGTGAACACTGAAGCTTTCTTT.

In its sample, this clonotype was seen a few times. The rearrangement uses TRBV4-1 and TRBJ1-6, with 11 bases lining up with TRBD1. The junction had 8 bases not matched to a gene; V was cut back by 0 bases and J by 10 bases. The CDR3 is 17 residues long. In germline, CDR1 is MGHRA, CDR2 YSYEKL. This CDR3 reads CASSQELGQGARSPLHF. Written as DNA, the CDR3 is TGCGCCAGCAGCCAAGAACTAGGACAGGGGGCGCGATCACCCCTCCACTTT.

This clonotype was counted a few times. The chain carries TRBV21-1 and TRBJ2-7; the DNA was not compared with TRBD1, the D call given in the table. TRBV21-1 is a pseudogene segment. The CDR3 loop spans 17 amino acids. The CDR3 region is CASSKGVPGTDYYEQYF. The CDR3 DNA follows: TGTGCCAGCAGCAAAGGAGTTCCTGGGACCGATTACTACGAGCAGTACTTC.

The chain has TRBV9 and TRBJ2-5, with 9 bases lining up with TRBD1. This CDR3 spans 16 amino acids. With 0 bases clipped from V and 5 bases from J, the junction kept 8 bases outside the gene matches. Germline CDR1 SGDLS, CDR2 YYNGEE. This CDR3 reads CASSVAFGTGSETQYF. Written as DNA, the CDR3 is TGTGCCAGCAGCGTAGCTTTCGGGACAGGGTCGGAGACCCAGTACTTC.

The chain combines TRBV5-1 with TRBJ2-2, with D possibly being TRBD1 (6 bases). The CDR3 length is 17 residues. Trimming cost V 4 bases and J 0 bases, with 16 bases left between them. Per the germline V gene, CDR1 is SGHRS and CDR2 is YFSETQ. The CDR3 reads CASSQTRGPSNTGELFF. DNA for the CDR3: TGCGCCAGCAGCCAAACCAGGGGACCCTCGAACACCGGGGAGCTGTTTTTT.

This clonotype has ten or more counts. This chain connects TRBV4-1 to TRBJ2-1; D not resolved. The germline V gene encodes CDR1 MGHRA and CDR2 YSYEKL. Trimming cost V 4 bases and J 4 bases, with 17 bases left between them. CDR3 length equals 16 residues. DNA for the CDR3: TGCGCCAGCAGCCTCTCAGATCGGTTGGATTACAATGAGCAGTTCTTC. Protein product: CASSLSDRLDYNEQFF.

As DNA, the CDR3 is TGTGCCAGCAGCTCACCCCGGGACAAAAAACCGGCTTTCTTT. It is translated as CASSSPRDKKPAFF. J is TRBJ1-1 and V is TRBV7-2; tentative D call: TRBD1 (6 bases). The V end was cut by 4 bases, the J end by 11 bases, with 20 bases between. Germline V gene lookup returns CDR1 SGHTA and CDR2 FQGNSA. The CDR3 consists of 14 residues.